This T cell receptor beta chain was profiled in a study of Ad26.COV2.S vaccination and SARS-CoV-2 variants. As to treatment: approximately 18 received Ad26.COV2.S at low or high dose, single or two shots; about 5 received placebo; per-sample allocation not given. The investigators took samples on day 63 after the first vaccine or placebo injection. This clone was counted a single time. Using immunoSEQ multiplex PCR, the repertoire was profiled, and TCRdb retains in-frame clones only, with some absent. The table includes about 420,000 clones, 85% to 90% detected once. The TCR was taken from a person aged 18-60 years who received the Ad26.COV2.S COVID-19 vaccine or a placebo. The sample here was peripheral blood, taken in a trial of Ad26.COV2.S vaccine versus placebo.

This CDR3 is CASSLGRIQETQYF. As DNA, the CDR3 is TGTGCCAGCAGCCTAGGACGGATTCAAGAGACCCAGTACTTC. The V and J genes are TRBV7-2 and TRBJ2-5; no clear D gene. The CDR3 has 14 residues. Trimming pared 5 bases from V and 2 bases from J, leaving 12 bases between. CDR1 and CDR2 (germline): SGHTA, FQGNSA.